A selection of T cell receptor beta chains follows, all from one sample in a study of T cells in Graves' hyperthyroidism and ophthalmopathy. One entry per CDR3 protein, called by TCRdb with MiXCR from the multiplex PCR reads. The sample has a few hundred thousand distinct CDR3 sequences, around 14% seen once; the top ten hold 14%. Sequencing was carried out using blood. The receptors originated from a woman aged 18-30 years with Graves' hyperthyroidism. Both conserved end residues are part of each CDR3. A D gene is named only where the DNA matches it firmly. Clone size is given for some rows only: seen once, a few or many times, or a class if the clone is expanded.

J: TRBJ2-3; D: TRBD2; V: TRBV20-1; size: many; DNA: TGCAGTGCTAGCGGGAGGGCTAGCACAGATACGCAGTATTTT; CDR3: CSASGRASTDTQYF
J: TRBJ2-4; D: TRBD2; V: TRBV20-1; size: NA; DNA: TGCAGTGCTGCCTTGGACGGGGGGAACATTCAGTACTTC; CDR3: CSAALDGGNIQYF
J: TRBJ1-5; D: NA; V: TRBV29-1; size: few; DNA: TGCAGCGCCGGAACAGGGCCGAGCAATCAGCCCCAGCATTTT; CDR3: CSAGTGPSNQPQHF
J: TRBJ2-1; D: NA; V: TRBV15; size: many; DNA: TGTGCCACCAGCGCGAACGGAGATGAGCAGTTCTTC; CDR3: CATSANGDEQFF
J: TRBJ1-2; D: NA; V: TRBV9; size: many; DNA: TGTGCCAGCAGCCCATCATCCGAGGGCTATGGCTACACCTTC; CDR3: CASSPSSEGYGYTF
J: TRBJ2-7; D: TRBD2; V: TRBV20-1; size: many; DNA: TGCAGTGCTATAAGCCCGGGACTAGCCTACGAGCAGTACTTC; CDR3: CSAISPGLAYEQYF
J: TRBJ2-2; D: NA; V: TRBV7-3; size: many; DNA: TGTGCCAGCAGCTCAGGGGCCTACACCGGGGAGCTGTTTTTT; CDR3: CASSSGAYTGELFF
J: TRBJ2-4; D: NA; V: TRBV3-1; size: few; DNA: TGTGCCAGCAGTCAAAGCCTAGTAAGGTTGGGAGCCAAAAACATTCAGTACTTC; CDR3: CASSQSLVRLGAKNIQYF
J: TRBJ2-3; D: NA; V: TRBV28; size: many; DNA: TGTGCCAGCAGTTTATATACGTCCAATAGGGGTACGCAGTATTTT; CDR3: CASSLYTSNRGTQYF
J: TRBJ1-5; D: NA; V: TRBV6-5; size: NA; DNA: TGTGCCAGCAGTTACTCTCCAAGGTGGCCCCAGCATTTT; CDR3: CASSYSPRWPQHF
J: TRBJ2-1; D: TRBD2; V: TRBV4-2; size: few; DNA: TGTGCCAGCAGCCAAGAAGGGGGACTAGCGGGGGATGAGCAGTTCTTC; CDR3: CASSQEGGLAGDEQFF
J: TRBJ1-2; D: NA; V: TRBV7-8; size: NA; DNA: TGTGCCAGCAGCCCGAGTAGCGCAGGGCCCCATGGCTACACCTTC; CDR3: CASSPSSAGPHGYTF
J: TRBJ2-3; D: TRBD2; V: TRBV20-1; size: few; DNA: TGCAGTGCTAGTTGGCTAGCGGGAGTTGGGACAGATACGCAGTATTTT; CDR3: CSASWLAGVGTDTQYF
J: TRBJ2-3; D: TRBD2; V: TRBV20-1; size: NA; DNA: TGCAGTGCCCCCCCGTCCGGACTAGCGGGGGGCGCAGATACGCAGTATTTT; CDR3: CSAPPSGLAGGADTQYF
J: TRBJ2-5; D: TRBD2; V: TRBV2; size: many; DNA: TGTGCCAGACGGACTAGCGGACAAGAGACCCAGTACTTC; CDR3: CARRTSGQETQYF
J: TRBJ2-2; D: TRBD2; V: TRBV2; size: NA; DNA: TGTGCCAGCCTAGCGGGTCTTCAGAGCGGGGAGCTGTTTTTT; CDR3: CASLAGLQSGELFF
J: TRBJ2-1; D: TRBD2; V: TRBV4-1; size: few; DNA: TGCGCCAGCAGCCAACAGCCACCAACACCGGGACTAGCGGACAATGAGCAGTTCTTC; CDR3: CASSQQPPTPGLADNEQFF
J: TRBJ2-4; D: TRBD2; V: TRBV2; size: many; DNA: TGTGCCAGCAGTGAAGAGGGGAACATAGCGGGAATGGACATTCAGTACTTC; CDR3: CASSEEGNIAGMDIQYF
J: TRBJ2-1; D: NA; V: TRBV13; size: NA; DNA: TGTGCCAGCAGCCAACAGCCTTACAATGAGCAGTTCTTC; CDR3: CASSQQPYNEQFF
J: TRBJ1-1; D: NA; V: TRBV7-2; size: NA; DNA: TGTGCCAGCAGCTTAAATCAGTGGATGAACACTGAAGCTTTCTTT; CDR3: CASSLNQWMNTEAFF
J: TRBJ2-7; D: TRBD2; V: TRBV6-1; size: many; DNA: TGTGCCAGCAGTTACGGGGGCGGGAGGGCCGCCGAGCAGTACTTC; CDR3: CASSYGGGRAAEQYF
J: TRBJ2-2; D: TRBD2; V: TRBV24-1; size: NA; DNA: TGTGCCACCAGTGACCCTAGCGGAGACACCGGGGAGCTGTTTTTT; CDR3: CATSDPSGDTGELFF
J: TRBJ2-1; D: TRBD2; V: TRBV28; size: few; DNA: TGTGCCAGCACCTTTCTAGCGGGACTGTACAATGAGCAGTTCTTC; CDR3: CASTFLAGLYNEQFF
J: TRBJ2-7; D: TRBD1; V: TRBV12-3/TRBV12-4; size: many; DNA: TGTGCCAGCAGTTTAGCCAGGGGGCAGGGAGGCGAGCAGTACTTC; CDR3: CASSLARGQGGEQYF
J: TRBJ1-5; D: TRBD1; V: TRBV6-2/TRBV6-3; size: NA; DNA: TGTGCCACCGGACAGGCGGAGCCCCAGCATTTT; CDR3: CATGQAEPQHF
J: TRBJ1-2; D: TRBD1; V: TRBV2; size: NA; DNA: TGTGCCAGCAGCGGACAGGGGCCGGGGGGCTACACCTTC; CDR3: CASSGQGPGGYTF
J: TRBJ1-4; D: NA; V: TRBV5-1; size: many; DNA: TGCGCCAGCAGCTTGGAGGGCAGAAATGAAAAACTGTTTTTT; CDR3: CASSLEGRNEKLFF
J: TRBJ2-7; D: TRBD1; V: TRBV20-1; size: few; DNA: TGCAGTGCTAGAGTCCCCAACAGGGGTGGGTCCTACGAGCAGTACTTC; CDR3: CSARVPNRGGSYEQYF
J: TRBJ2-5; D: NA; V: TRBV13; size: many; DNA: TGTGCCAGCAGCTTGGGGATTGGAGGGTCGGAGACCCAGTACTTC; CDR3: CASSLGIGGSETQYF
J: TRBJ2-3; D: NA; V: TRBV19; size: NA; DNA: TGTGCCAGTAGTATAGAACAGGGTTACACAGATACGCAGTATTTT; CDR3: CASSIEQGYTDTQYF
J: TRBJ1-5; D: TRBD1; V: TRBV19; size: NA; DNA: TGTGCCAGTGGTTGGACAGGGATGGGGGGCAATCAGCCCCAGCATTTT; CDR3: CASGWTGMGGNQPQHF